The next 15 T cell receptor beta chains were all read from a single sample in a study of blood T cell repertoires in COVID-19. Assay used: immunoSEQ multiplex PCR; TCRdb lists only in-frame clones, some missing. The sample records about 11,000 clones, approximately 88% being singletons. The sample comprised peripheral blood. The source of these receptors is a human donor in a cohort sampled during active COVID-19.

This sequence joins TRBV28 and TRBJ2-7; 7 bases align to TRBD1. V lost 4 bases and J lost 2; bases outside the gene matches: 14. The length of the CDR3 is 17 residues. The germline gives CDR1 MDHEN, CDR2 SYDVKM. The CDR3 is CASSSLLRQGSPYEQYF. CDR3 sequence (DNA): TGTGCCAGCAGTTCCCTTCTCAGACAGGGCAGCCCCTACGAGCAGTACTTC.

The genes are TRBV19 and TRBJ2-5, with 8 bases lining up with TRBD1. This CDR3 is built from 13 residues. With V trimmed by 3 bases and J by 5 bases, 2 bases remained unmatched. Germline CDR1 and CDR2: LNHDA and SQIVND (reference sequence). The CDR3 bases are TGTGCCAGTAGTATTCAGGGGGCTGAGACCCAGTACTTC. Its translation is CASSIQGAETQYF.

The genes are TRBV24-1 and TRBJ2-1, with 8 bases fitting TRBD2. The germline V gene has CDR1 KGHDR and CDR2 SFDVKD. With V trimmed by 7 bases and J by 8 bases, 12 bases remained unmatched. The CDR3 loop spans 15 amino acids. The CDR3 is CATSSPTSAEDEQFF. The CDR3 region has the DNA TGTGCCACCAGCTCCCCGACTAGCGCCGAGGATGAGCAGTTCTTC.

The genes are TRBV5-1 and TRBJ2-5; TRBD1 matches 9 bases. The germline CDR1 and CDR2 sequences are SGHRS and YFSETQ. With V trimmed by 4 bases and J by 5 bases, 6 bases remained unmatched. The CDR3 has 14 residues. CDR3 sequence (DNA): TGCGCCAGCAGCCCCGGGACAGGGTCGGAGACCCAGTACTTC. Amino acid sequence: CASSPGTGSETQYF.

DNA for the CDR3: TGTGCTAGTGGTTTGGTACTTATCCCCTCGAAGACTAGCGGGGGCGCTGGGGCCAACGTCCTGACTTTC. Amino acid sequence: CASGLVLIPSKTSGGAGANVLTF. V and J are TRBV12-5 and TRBJ2-6; TRBD2 matches 12 bases. CDR3 length equals 23 residues. Losses at the gene ends were 0 bases for V and 2 bases for J; bases not matched to a gene: 17. Germline V lookup: CDR1 LGHNT, CDR2 FRNRAP.

The CDR3 protein is CASSPRQGSGYTF. As DNA, the CDR3 is TGTGCCAGCAGCCCGAGACAGGGTAGTGGCTACACCTTC. This chain links TRBV13 with TRBJ1-2; 7 bases fit TRBD1. CDR1 PRHDT and CDR2 FYEKMQ come from the germline V gene (reference sequence). The CDR3 is 13 amino acids. Trimming cost V 5 bases and J 7 bases; bases outside gene matches: 7.

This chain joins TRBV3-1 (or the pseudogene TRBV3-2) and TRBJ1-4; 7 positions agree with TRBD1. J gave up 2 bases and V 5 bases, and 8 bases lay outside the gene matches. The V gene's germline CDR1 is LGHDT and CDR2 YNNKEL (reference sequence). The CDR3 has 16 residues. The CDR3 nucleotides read TGTGCCAGCAGCGCCCCCCCGGGACAGACTAATGAAAAACTGTTTTTT. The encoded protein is CASSAPPGQTNEKLFF.

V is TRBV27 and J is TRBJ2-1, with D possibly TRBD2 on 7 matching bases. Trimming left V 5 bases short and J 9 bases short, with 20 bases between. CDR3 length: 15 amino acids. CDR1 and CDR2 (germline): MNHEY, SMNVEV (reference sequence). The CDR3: CASSPPTTRGGEQFF. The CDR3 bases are TGTGCCAGCAGTCCTCCGACCACAAGGGGGGGTGAGCAGTTCTTC.

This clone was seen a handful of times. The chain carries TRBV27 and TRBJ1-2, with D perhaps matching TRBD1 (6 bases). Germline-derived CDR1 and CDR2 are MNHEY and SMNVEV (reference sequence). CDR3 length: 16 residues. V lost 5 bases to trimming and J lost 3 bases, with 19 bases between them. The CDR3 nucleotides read TGTGCCAGCAGTCCCCTTCCCCGGGACAAGGACTATGGCTACACCTTC. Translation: CASSPLPRDKDYGYTF.

CDR3 DNA: TGTGCCAGCAGTCCCGACAGCAACTATGGCTACACCTTC. Translating it yields CASSPDSNYGYTF. This sequence joins TRBV6-5 and TRBJ1-2; a possible D gene is TRBD1 (5 bases). CDR3 length equals 13 residues. Germline V lookup: CDR1 MNHEY, CDR2 SVGAGI. With 5 bases removed from V and 2 bases from J, the gap between germline ends came to 9 bases.

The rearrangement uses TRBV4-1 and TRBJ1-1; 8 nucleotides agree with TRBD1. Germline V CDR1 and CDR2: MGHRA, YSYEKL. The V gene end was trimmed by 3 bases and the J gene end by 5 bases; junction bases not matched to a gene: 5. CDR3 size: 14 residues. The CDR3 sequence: CASSQSGGWTEAFF. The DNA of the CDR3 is TGCGCCAGCAGCCAGTCAGGGGGCTGGACTGAAGCTTTCTTT.

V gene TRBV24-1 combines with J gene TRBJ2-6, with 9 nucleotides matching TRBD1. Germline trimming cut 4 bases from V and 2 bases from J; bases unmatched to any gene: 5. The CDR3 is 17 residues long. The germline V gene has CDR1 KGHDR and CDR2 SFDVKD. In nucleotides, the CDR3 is TGTGCCACCAGTGAGGGACAGGGAACCCCTGGGGCCAACGTCCTGACTTTC. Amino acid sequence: CATSEGQGTPGANVLTF.

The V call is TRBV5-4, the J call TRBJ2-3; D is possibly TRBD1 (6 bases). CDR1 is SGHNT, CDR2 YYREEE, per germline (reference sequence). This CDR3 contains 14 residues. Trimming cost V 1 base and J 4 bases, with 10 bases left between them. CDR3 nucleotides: TGTGCCAGCAGCTTGACAGGGTCGGCAGATACGCAGTATTTT. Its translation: CASSLTGSADTQYF.

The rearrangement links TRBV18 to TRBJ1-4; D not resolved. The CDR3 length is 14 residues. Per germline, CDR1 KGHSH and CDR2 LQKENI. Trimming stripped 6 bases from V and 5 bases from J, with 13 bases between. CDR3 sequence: CASSRSQQNEKLFF. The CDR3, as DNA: TGTGCCAGCTCGCGGTCGCAGCAGAATGAAAAACTGTTTTTT.

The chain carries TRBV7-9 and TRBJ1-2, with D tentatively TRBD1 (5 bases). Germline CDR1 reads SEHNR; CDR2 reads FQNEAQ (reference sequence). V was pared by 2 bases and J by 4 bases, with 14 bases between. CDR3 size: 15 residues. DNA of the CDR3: TGTGCCAGCAGCTTAAGGTCGACAGCCTTCTATGGCTACACCTTC. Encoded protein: CASSLRSTAFYGYTF.